A selection of T cell receptor beta chains follows, all from one sample in a study of molecular identifiers for immune sequencing clone quantification. TCRdb reprocessed the PCR reads with MiXCR, giving one entry per CDR3 protein. This sample has about 510,000 distinct CDR3 sequences, with under 30% found just once. What was sequenced was naive CD8+ T cells from blood, with Jurkat cell RNA spiked in. Receptors originate from a human donor in good health. Some libraries in this study had Jurkat cell RNA spiked in. Each CDR3 is given with its conserved first and last residue. Each record gives: clone size, CDR3 length, J gene, V gene, D gene, CDR3 DNA, CDR3 protein. The D gene is left open where the match is weak. Expanded clones get a size class; other rows say once, few or many, or leave the size out.

once	17	TRBJ2-6	TRBV19	-	TGTGCCAGTAGCCCGACAGGGACTTACTCTGGGGCCACCGTCCTGACTTTC	CASSPTGTYSGATVLTF
-	13	TRBJ2-3	TRBV27	-	TGTGCCAGCAGTTTACTAGCGAAAGATACGCAGTATTTT	CASSLLAKDTQYF
many	12	TRBJ1-1	TRBV29-1	-	TGCAGCGTTTTCTTATGGAACACTGAAGCTTTCTTT	CSVFLWNTEAFF
many	13	TRBJ2-7	TRBV7-2	-	TGTGCCAGCAGCCAGACAGAAGAGTACGAGCAGTACTTC	CASSQTEEYEQYF
-	17	TRBJ2-2	TRBV12-3/TRBV12-4	TRBD1	TGTGCCAGCAGCCCAGGACAGGGCCCATCGAACACCGGGGAGCTGTTTTTT	CASSPGQGPSNTGELFF
-	15	TRBJ2-1	TRBV24-1	-	TGTGCCACCAGTGACCAAGTTGCTACGGGCAATGAGCAGTTCTTC	CATSDQVATGNEQFF
-	16	TRBJ1-1	TRBV7-9	TRBD1	TGTGCCAGCAGGACAGGGTTGGGGCTGGTGAACACTGAAGCTTTCTTT	CASRTGLGLVNTEAFF
-	13	TRBJ2-5	TRBV11-3	TRBD1	TGTGCCAGCAGCCCAGCTACAGGGGAGCCCCAGTACTTC	CASSPATGEPQYF
-	12	TRBJ2-5	TRBV12-3/TRBV12-4	-	TGTGCCAGCAGTTTAAATCGAGAGACCCAGTACTTC	CASSLNRETQYF
few	14	TRBJ1-5	TRBV30	-	TGTGCCTGGAGCCCTGGACAGCTTAATCAGCCCCAGCATTTT	CAWSPGQLNQPQHF
-	16	TRBJ2-1	TRBV4-3	-	TGCGCCAGCAGCCGGATATGGCGGGGTGAATACAATGAGCAGTTCTTC	CASSRIWRGEYNEQFF
many	16	TRBJ1-2	TRBV29-1	TRBD1	TGCAGCGTTGAAGCCTGGACAGGGAATTTTAACTATGGCTACACCTTC	CSVEAWTGNFNYGYTF
-	15	TRBJ2-2	TRBV7-6	TRBD1	TGTGCCAGCGGTGTGGGGCCAGGGGGCACCGGGGAGCTGTTTTTT	CASGVGPGGTGELFF
few	14	TRBJ2-7	TRBV28	TRBD1	TGTGCCAGCAGGGGGACAGGGGTCCACTACGAGCAGTACTTC	CASRGTGVHYEQYF
many	15	TRBJ2-7	TRBV5-6	-	TGTGCCAGCAGCTTTAACCCGGGACCCCTATACGAGCAGTACTTC	CASSFNPGPLYEQYF
-	12	TRBJ2-1	TRBV6-5	-	TGTGCCTGCGGTCTGTCGGGGAATGAGCAGTTCTTC	CACGLSGNEQFF
-	13	TRBJ1-1	TRBV30	-	TGTGCCTGGGTCGTGTCGGAGTTCACTGAAGCTTTCTTT	CAWVVSEFTEAFF
many	16	TRBJ1-3	TRBV7-6	-	TGTGCCAGCAGTCCACGGACCGGGAGCTCTGGAAACACCATATATTTT	CASSPRTGSSGNTIYF
-	14	TRBJ2-7	TRBV5-5	TRBD2	TGTGCCAGCAGCCCCGGACTAGCGGGTGTTGCGCAGTACTTC	CASSPGLAGVAQYF
few	15	TRBJ1-4	TRBV7-9	TRBD1	TGTGCCAGCAGCTTAGTGGGACAGGGAAAAGAAAAACTGTTTTTT	CASSLVGQGKEKLFF
many	18	TRBJ2-1	TRBV7-8	-	TGTGCCAGCAGCTTAGTCATGGGGGGCCCGAGCTCCTACAATGAGCAGTTCTTC	CASSLVMGGPSSYNEQFF
-	15	TRBJ2-7	TRBV7-9	-	TGTGCCAGCAGCTTAAATAACAGGCCTCGGGACGAGCAGTACTTC	CASSLNNRPRDEQYF
few	20	TRBJ1-2	TRBV20-1	-	TGCAGTGCTAGTCCGCCCACAAGCTTTTCGGATAAGCCGCTGTCCTATGGCTACACCTTC	CSASPPTSFSDKPLSYGYTF
many	17	TRBJ2-5	TRBV5-1	-	TGCGCCAGCAGCCCCGACCGGGACTTTCCGAACCAAGAGACCCAGTACTTC	CASSPDRDFPNQETQYF
many	17	TRBJ2-5	TRBV27	-	TGTGCCAGCAGTCCCGTTTCGGTCACAGGGATCCAAGAGACCCAGTACTTC	CASSPVSVTGIQETQYF
-	19	TRBJ1-4	TRBV28	TRBD1	TGTGCCAGCAGTTCCAACAATTTTCTCGACAGGGATGATAATGAAAAACTGTTTTTT	CASSSNNFLDRDDNEKLFF
many	12	TRBJ2-1	TRBV9	-	TGTGCCAGCAGCGAAGGGGGAAATGAGCAGTTCTTC	CASSEGGNEQFF
-	16	TRBJ2-7	TRBV27	-	TGTGCCAGCAGTGTGCCTATCGGGGGGCCACCCTACGAGCAGTACTTC	CASSVPIGGPPYEQYF
many	16	TRBJ2-1	TRBV7-9	TRBD2	TGTGCCAGCAGCTTCACCGGGACTAGAACCTCGAATGAGCAGTTCTTC	CASSFTGTRTSNEQFF
-	18	TRBJ2-3	TRBV10-3	TRBD1	TGTGCCATCAGTGAATCAGACGTTGGGGACAGGGACCCAGATACGCAGTATTTT	CAISESDVGDRDPDTQYF
-	15	TRBJ1-5	TRBV4-1	-	TGCGCCAGCAGCCAAGATCAAGGAATTGGGCAGCCCCAGCATTTT	CASSQDQGIGQPQHF
many	15	TRBJ2-7	TRBV4-1	TRBD2	TGCGCCAGCAGCCACACTAGCGGGGGTATCTACGAGCAGTACTTC	CASSHTSGGIYEQYF
many	13	TRBJ2-3	TRBV9	TRBD2	TGTGCCAGCAGCGGGCGGGAGGCAGATACGCAGTATTTT	CASSGREADTQYF
many	15	TRBJ1-5	TRBV7-2	TRBD1	TGTGCCAGCAGCCCCACGACAGGGCCTTATCAGCCCCAGCATTTT	CASSPTTGPYQPQHF
-	16	TRBJ2-5	TRBV5-8	TRBD2	TGTGCCAGCAGCTTGGCAGCAGCGGGAGCCCAAGAGACCCAGTACTTC	CASSLAAAGAQETQYF
-	16	TRBJ2-3	TRBV10-3	-	TGTGCCATCAGTCAGGCGGAGGGGGGCCACACAGATACGCAGTATTTT	CAISQAEGGHTDTQYF
-	15	TRBJ2-7	TRBV4-3	-	TGCGCCAGCAGCCAGGCCGCGCAGGGGGGCCACGAGCAGTACTTC	CASSQAAQGGHEQYF
-	15	TRBJ1-3	TRBV12-3/TRBV12-4	TRBD1	TGTGCCAGCAGTCCCTCGACAGGGGCTGGAAACACCATATATTTT	CASSPSTGAGNTIYF
-	13	TRBJ2-1	TRBV6-5	-	TGTGCCAGCAGTTACTCACCCTGCAATGAGCAGTTCTTC	CASSYSPCNEQFF
-	15	TRBJ2-3	TRBV12-3/TRBV12-4	TRBD2	TGTGCCAGCAGTTTAGCCGGGGGGGCCCCAGATACGCAGTATTTT	CASSLAGGAPDTQYF
few	13	TRBJ2-7	TRBV19	TRBD1	TGTGCCAGTAGTACGACAGGGGGTAACGAGCAGTACTTC	CASSTTGGNEQYF
many	15	TRBJ1-1	TRBV4-3	-	TGCGCCAGCAGCCAAGATAGGGGGTTGGGCACTGAAGCTTTCTTT	CASSQDRGLGTEAFF
few	23	TRBJ2-3	TRBV23-1	TRBD2	TGCGCCAGCAGTCAATTGGGAGAAGATCGCGGGGGGTTTTTAAGGGTCTCCGGAGATACGCAGTATTTT	CASSQLGEDRGGFLRVSGDTQYF